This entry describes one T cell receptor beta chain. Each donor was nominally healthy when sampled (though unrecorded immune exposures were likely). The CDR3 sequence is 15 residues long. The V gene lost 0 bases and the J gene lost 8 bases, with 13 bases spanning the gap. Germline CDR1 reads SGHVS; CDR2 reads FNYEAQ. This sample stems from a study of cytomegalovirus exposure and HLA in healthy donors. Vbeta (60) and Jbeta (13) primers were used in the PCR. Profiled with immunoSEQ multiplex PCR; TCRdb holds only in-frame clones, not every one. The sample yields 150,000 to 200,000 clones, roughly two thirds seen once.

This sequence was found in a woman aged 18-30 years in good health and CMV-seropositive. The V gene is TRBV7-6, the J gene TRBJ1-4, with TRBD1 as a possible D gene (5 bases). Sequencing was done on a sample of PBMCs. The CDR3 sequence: CASSLAHRSGEKLFF. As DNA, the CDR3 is TGTGCCAGCAGCTTAGCGCACAGGAGCGGGGAAAAACTGTTTTTT.